This TCR beta chain was identified during a study of blood T cell repertoires in COVID-19 (dated by TCRdb to 2020 to 2021). With respect to the entire study: The collaborator samples originated in the United States, Italy and Spain and spanned the acute and convalescent phases of COVID-19. The prospective study material was composed of cDNA or gDNA derived from T cells, B-cell-depleted T cells, or PBMCs. Deeply sampled blood TCRbeta repertoires from subjects exposed to, actively infected with, or recovered from COVID-19 were included in the dataset. The repertoires were made available in a free public database intended to serve as a resource for research on the immune response to SARS-CoV-2. Samples came from the ongoing ImmuneRACE study (first 160 participants) plus 1,254 subjects from 6 global collaborators. Sample metadata almost always included a de-identified subject ID, COVID-19 status, age in years and sex. Where available, HLA class I and class II types were taken from metadata supplied by the sample provider and were not determined by assay-based typing.

TCRbeta CDR3 regions were amplified from genomic DNA using the immunoSEQ Assay, a bias-controlled multiplex PCR. On the authors' methods: The number of nucleated cells in each sample was estimated by amplification of reference gene primers within the assay. To quantify the absolute abundance of each unique TCRbeta CDR3 rearrangement, sequence reads were collapsed and filtered. For each sample, productive Simpson clonality was calculated by taking the square root of Simpson's diversity index across productive rearrangements. TCRdb's version of the immuneACCESS table is confined to in-frame rearrangements and falls short of the full clone set. An unresolved V gene accounts for under half of the shortfall where checked; the remainder is of unknown origin. Clone size and V and J calls were adopted from that table, with D and trimming inferred from the DNA. For this sample there are around 480,000 clones; around 87% appear just once. The ten biggest clones cover under 0.85% of the sample.

Details on this clone: No cognate antigen has been identified for it. Base quality data are lacking; no much larger clone is found one base away.

Taken from the germline V gene, the CDR1 and CDR2 loops are SGHTS and YDEGEE. The CDR3 covers 13 residues, taking in both the cysteine and the phenylalanine. The only DNA kept is the CDR3, 39 bases in frame from the first base. Relative to germline, V is 0 bases shorter and J is 2 bases shorter, with 5 bases between their ends. In the prospective study, participants were roughly 18 to 95 years old, resided in around 25 geographic areas of the United States, and were enrolled through a virtual design. To assign participants to cohorts, the prospective study relied on clinical history that participants themselves reported in a screening survey and a study questionnaire. ImmuneRACE Cohort 3 recovered participants were defined by two consecutive negative NP/OP PCR tests, healthcare professional clearance, or symptom resolution. Mobile phlebotomists in the prospective study collected whole blood, serum and a nasopharyngeal or oropharyngeal swab from every participant. Over a roughly 2-month period, participants in the prospective study had the option of providing additional blood draws and questionnaires. Blood samples from the prospective study were shipped frozen or at room temperature prior to DNA extraction.

The investigation overall reported the following: How much clinical and demographic metadata was included differed by source and by participant, and the metadata was provided uncurated.

What was sequenced was PBMCs or T cells enriched from blood (not recorded which). Recombination connected TRBV5-8 to TRBJ2-5; the D gene cannot be named for sure. The clonotype comes from a woman younger than 30 who had recovered from COVID-19. CDR3 region: CASSLVPQETQYF. The nucleotide sequence reads as follows: TGTGCCAGCAGCTTGGTCCCACAAGAGACCCAGTACTTC. The reference TRBV5-8 and TRBJ2-5 proteins fill in what lies around the CDR3, so the full variable domain reads EAGVTQSPTHLIKTRGQQATLRCSPISGHTSVYWYQQALGLGLQFLLWYDEGEERNRGNFPPRFSGRQFPNYSSELNVNALELEDSALYLCASSLVPQETQYFGPGTRLLVL.